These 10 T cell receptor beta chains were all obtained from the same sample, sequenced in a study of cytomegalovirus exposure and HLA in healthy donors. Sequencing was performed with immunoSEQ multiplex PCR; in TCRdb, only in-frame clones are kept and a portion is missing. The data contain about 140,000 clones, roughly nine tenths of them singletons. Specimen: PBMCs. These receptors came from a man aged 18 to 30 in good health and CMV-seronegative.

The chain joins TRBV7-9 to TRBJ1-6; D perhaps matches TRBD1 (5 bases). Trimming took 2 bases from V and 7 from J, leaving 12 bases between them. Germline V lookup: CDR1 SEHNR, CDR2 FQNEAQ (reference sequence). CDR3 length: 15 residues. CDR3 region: CASSLKGAANSPLHF. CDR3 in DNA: TGTGCCAGCAGCTTAAAAGGGGCCGCCAATTCACCCCTCCACTTT. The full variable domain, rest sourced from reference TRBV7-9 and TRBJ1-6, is DTGVSQNPRHKITKRGQNVTFRCDPISEHNRLYWYRQTLGQGPEFLTYFQNEAQLEKSRLLSDRFSAERPKGSFSTLEIQRTEQGDSAMYLCASSLKGAANSPLHFGNGTRLTVT.

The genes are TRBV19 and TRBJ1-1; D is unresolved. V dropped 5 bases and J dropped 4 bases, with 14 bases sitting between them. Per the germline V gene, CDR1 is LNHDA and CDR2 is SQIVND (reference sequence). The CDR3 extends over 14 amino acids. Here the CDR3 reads CASSPRREITEAFF. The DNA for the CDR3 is TGTGCCAGTAGTCCCCGCCGGGAGATCACTGAAGCTTTCTTT.

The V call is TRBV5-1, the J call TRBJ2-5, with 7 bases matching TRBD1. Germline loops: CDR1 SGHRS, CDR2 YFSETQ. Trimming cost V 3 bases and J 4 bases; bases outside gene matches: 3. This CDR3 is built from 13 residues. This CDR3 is CASSSQGSETQYF. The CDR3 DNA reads TGCGCCAGCAGCTCACAGGGGTCAGAGACCCAGTACTTC.

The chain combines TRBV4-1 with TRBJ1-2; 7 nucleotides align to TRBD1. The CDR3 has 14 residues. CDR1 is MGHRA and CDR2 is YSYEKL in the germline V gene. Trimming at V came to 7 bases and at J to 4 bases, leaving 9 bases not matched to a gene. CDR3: CASTTQQGIYGYTF. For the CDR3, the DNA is TGCGCCAGCACAACCCAACAGGGGATCTATGGCTACACCTTC.

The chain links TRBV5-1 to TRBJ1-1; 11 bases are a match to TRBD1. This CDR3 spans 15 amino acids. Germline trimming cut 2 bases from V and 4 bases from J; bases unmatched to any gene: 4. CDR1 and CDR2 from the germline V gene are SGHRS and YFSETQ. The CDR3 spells CASSFPGTGGTEAFF. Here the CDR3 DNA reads TGCGCCAGCAGCTTTCCCGGGACAGGGGGCACTGAAGCTTTCTTT.

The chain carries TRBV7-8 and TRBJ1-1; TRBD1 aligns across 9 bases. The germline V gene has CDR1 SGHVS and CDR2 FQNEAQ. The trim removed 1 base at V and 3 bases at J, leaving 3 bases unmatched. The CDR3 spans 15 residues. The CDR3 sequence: CASSLDGTGYTEAFF. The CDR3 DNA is TGTGCCAGCAGCTTAGATGGGACAGGGTACACTGAAGCTTTCTTT.

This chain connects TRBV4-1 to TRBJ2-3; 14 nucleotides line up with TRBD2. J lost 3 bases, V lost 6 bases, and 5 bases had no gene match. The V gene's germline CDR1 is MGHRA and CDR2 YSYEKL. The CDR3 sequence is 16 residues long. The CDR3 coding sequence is TGCGCCAGCAGACTGGGACTAGCGGGAGATACAGATACGCAGTATTTT. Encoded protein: CASRLGLAGDTDTQYF.

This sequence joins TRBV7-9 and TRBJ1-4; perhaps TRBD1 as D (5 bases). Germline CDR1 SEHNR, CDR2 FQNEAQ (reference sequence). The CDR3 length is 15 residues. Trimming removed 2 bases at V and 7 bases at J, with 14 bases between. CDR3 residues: CASSLLGTGGEKLFF. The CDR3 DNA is TGTGCCAGCAGCTTACTCGGGACGGGGGGTGAAAAACTGTTTTTT.

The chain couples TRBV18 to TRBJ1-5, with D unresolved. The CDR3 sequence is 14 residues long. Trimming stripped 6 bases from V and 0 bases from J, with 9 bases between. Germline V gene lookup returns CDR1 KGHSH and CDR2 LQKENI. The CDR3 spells CASSTTDSNQPQHF. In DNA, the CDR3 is TGTGCCAGCTCTACAACAGATAGCAATCAGCCCCAGCATTTT.

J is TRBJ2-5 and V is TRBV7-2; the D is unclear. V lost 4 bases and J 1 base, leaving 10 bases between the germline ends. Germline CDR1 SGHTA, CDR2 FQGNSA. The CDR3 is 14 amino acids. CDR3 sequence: CASSSWLAQETQYF. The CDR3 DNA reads TGTGCCAGCAGCTCATGGTTGGCCCAAGAGACCCAGTACTTC.